This TCR beta chain was documented in a study of CD8 T cells in ankylosing spondylitis. General study findings and limits: Blood from ankylosing spondylitis patients appeared to carry a characteristic eight-variant TCR beta motif.

One entry per CDR3 protein results from TCRdb running MiXCR on the 5' RACE reads. The table has more than 600,000 distinct CDR3 sequences, 19% seen once. Notes on this clonotype: The antigen remains undetermined.

This CDR3 has 13 residues. The junction had 2 bases not matched to a gene; V was cut back by 0 bases and J by 6 bases. CDR1 and CDR2 from the germline V gene are WSHSY and SAAADI. The receptor comes from a male donor with ankylosing spondylitis. V gene TRBV10-2 combines with J gene TRBJ2-7; 7 nucleotides agree with TRBD1. The sample comprised blood, either unsorted or a sorted T cell fraction (not recorded which). The CDR3 nucleotides are TGCGCCAGCAGTGAGTCATCAGGGGGCGAGCAGTACTTC. It yields the protein CASSESSGGEQYF.